The 25 T cell receptor beta chains reported below all come from one sample, sequenced in a study of T cell repertoires in cytomegalovirus infection. Each CDR3 protein gets one entry after TCRdb re-called the reads with MiXCR. The table lists roughly 640,000 distinct CDR3 sequences, approximately 24% of them singletons, with 6.5% to 10% in the top ten. Sequenced material: CD8+ T cells from PBMCs. All receptors derive from a human donor in good health (CMV status not recorded). Some clones in this sample may be carry-over from other donors' samples.

This chain links TRBV12-3 or TRBV12-4 with TRBJ2-1; the D gene is possibly TRBD2 (6 bases). CDR3 length equals 12 residues. Trimming left V 6 bases short and J 12 bases short, with 15 bases between. The CDR3 here is CASRFGGHGQFF. The CDR3 region has the DNA TGTGCCAGCAGATTCGGGGGTCACGGGCAGTTCTTC.

The chain combines TRBV6-2 or TRBV6-3 with TRBJ2-2, with 13 bases identical to TRBD2. CDR1 is MNHEY, CDR2 SVGEGT, per germline. The CDR3 has 15 amino acids. J was trimmed by 7 bases and V by 4 bases; bases with no gene match: 3. The CDR3 DNA is TGTGCCAGCAGTTGGACTAGCGGGGGATACGGGGAGCTGTTTTTT. Translated: CASSWTSGGYGELFF.

This clonotype came up many times. The gene calls are TRBV6-2 or TRBV6-3 and TRBJ2-7, with 9 nucleotides matching TRBD1. The CDR3 contains 15 residues. Germline V lookup: CDR1 MNHEY, CDR2 SVGEGT. With 8 bases clipped from V and 4 bases from J, the junction kept 12 bases outside the gene matches. CDR3 nucleotide sequence: TGTGCCAGCCATAGTTGGAGGACAGGGGCGTACGAGCAGTACGTC. As protein: CASHSWRTGAYEQYV.

This clonotype was observed at least ten times. The chain uses TRBV14 and TRBJ2-3, with a weak D call TRBD2 (6 bases). Germline lookup yields CDR1 SGHDN and CDR2 FVKESK. V gave up 1 base and J gave up 6 bases, with 14 bases separating them. This CDR3 region has 15 residues. The CDR3 sequence: CASSQVPGGLDTQYF. The CDR3 nucleotides read TGTGCCAGCAGCCAAGTCCCTGGAGGGTTGGATACGCAGTATTTT.

This clonotype was counted at least ten times. The rearrangement uses TRBV4-1 and TRBJ2-5; TRBD2 matches at 9 bases. The V gene's germline CDR1 is MGHRA and CDR2 YSYEKL. V lost 3 bases to trimming and J lost 1 base; unmatched junction nucleotides: 6. The length of the CDR3 is 16 residues. The CDR3 loop reads CASSHPKAGGQETQYF. As DNA, the CDR3 is TGCGCCAGCAGCCACCCCAAAGCGGGGGGCCAAGAGACCCAGTACTTC.

J is TRBJ1-1 and V is TRBV19, with D possibly TRBD1 on 6 matching bases. Trimming shortened V by 6 bases and J by 7 bases, and 15 bases separated the two germline ends. This CDR3 is 13 amino acids long. In germline, CDR1 is LNHDA, CDR2 SQIVND (reference sequence). The CDR3, as DNA: TGTGCCAGTAGACCCGGGACACCTAGTGAAGCTTTCTTT. Residues: CASRPGTPSEAFF.

This chain joins TRBV6-2 or TRBV6-3 and TRBJ1-5, with D unresolved. CDR1 and CDR2 (germline): MNHEY, SVGEGT. V lost 6 bases and J lost 6, with 12 bases in between. The CDR3 contains 13 residues. CDR3 region: CASRTGWIQPQHF. CDR3 DNA sequence: TGTGCCAGCAGAACGGGGTGGATTCAGCCCCAGCATTTT.

The DNA of the CDR3 is TGTGCCAGCAGTCCCCTTACAGGTACTGAAGCTTTCTTT. This gives the protein CASSPLTGTEAFF. The chain carries TRBV27 and TRBJ1-1; tentative D call: TRBD1 (5 bases). Germline assignment: CDR1 MNHEY and CDR2 SMNVEV (reference sequence). The CDR3 is 13 amino acids. V lost 5 bases and J 5 bases, leaving 12 bases between the germline ends.

This clonotype has just a few counts. V gene TRBV28 combines with J gene TRBJ2-7; 8 nucleotides match TRBD1. Trimming at V came to 3 bases and at J to 0 bases, leaving 7 bases not matched to a gene. Germline-derived CDR1 and CDR2 are MDHEN and SYDVKM. The CDR3 is 16 amino acids. The CDR3 reads CASSLGPGTGSYEQYV. CDR3 DNA: TGTGCCAGCAGTTTGGGTCCCGGGACAGGCTCCTACGAGCAGTACGTC.

This clonotype was seen many times. The V gene is TRBV7-9, the J gene TRBJ2-5; TRBD1 might be the D (5 bases). Trimming cost V 3 bases and J 3 bases, with 11 bases left between them. This CDR3 contains 14 residues. Per the germline V gene, CDR1 is SEHNR and CDR2 is FQNEAQ (reference sequence). CDR3 loop: CASSFDRPKETQYF. The CDR3 DNA is TGTGCCAGCAGCTTCGACAGACCCAAAGAGACCCAGTACTTC.

Comments on this clonotype: A much more abundant neighbour one base away suggests this may be a read error. The V call is TRBV7-6, the J call TRBJ2-1; D uncertain. This CDR3 region has 13 residues. The germline gives CDR1 SGHVS, CDR2 FNYEAQ. The ends were cut back, 6 bases at V and 2 bases at J, with 8 bases in the middle. CDR3 nucleotides: TGTGCCAGCAGACGTATGCCCTACAATGAGCAGTTCTTC. Its protein is CASRRMPYNEQFF.

In this sample, this clonotype turned up a few times. The rearrangement uses TRBV10-2 and TRBJ2-7; the D call may be TRBD1 or TRBD2 (6 bases each). Germline V gene data show CDR1 as WSHSY and CDR2 as SAAADI. The CDR3 runs to 14 residues. V lost 8 bases and J 5 bases, leaving 19 bases between the germline ends. Here the CDR3 DNA reads TGCGCCAGCGCCCCCCGGTGGGGGGCAAACGAGCAGTACTTC. Encoded protein: CASAPRWGANEQYF.

The sample holds many counts of this clonotype. This chain joins TRBV12-3 or TRBV12-4 and TRBJ2-7, with 11 bases aligning to TRBD2. This CDR3 is built from 16 residues. V shed 2 bases and J 2 bases; nucleotides not matched to a gene: 5. The CDR3 loop is CASSLMGTSGTYEQYF. In DNA, the CDR3 is TGTGCCAGCAGTTTAATGGGGACTAGCGGTACCTACGAGCAGTACTTC.

The chain combines TRBV7-9 with TRBJ1-2; possible D gene TRBD1, 5 bases. Per the germline V gene, CDR1 is SEHNR and CDR2 is FQNEAQ (reference sequence). Deletions cut 5 bases from V and 4 bases from J, with 17 bases between. The CDR3 has 15 residues. This chain's CDR3 is CASSPRDRRAYGYTF. For the CDR3, the DNA is TGTGCCAGCAGCCCGCGGGACCGCCGAGCCTATGGCTACACCTTC.

Many counts were recorded for this clonotype. The chain has TRBV12-3 or TRBV12-4 and TRBJ2-7; TRBD1 or TRBD2 may be the D gene (5 bases each). V shed 0 bases and J shed 6 bases, with 9 bases lying between them. The CDR3 covers 13 residues. The CDR3 DNA reads as TGTGCCAGCAGTTTAGCGCTCGGGACCGAGCAGTACTTC. This translates into CASSLALGTEQYF.

This clonotype was recorded a few times. V gene TRBV28 combines with J gene TRBJ2-1; a weak D match, TRBD1 (5 bases). The V gene's germline CDR1 is MDHEN and CDR2 SYDVKM. The CDR3 consists of 16 residues. Trimming took 2 bases from V and 0 from J, leaving 11 bases between them. CDR3 residues: CASSLQGRSSYNEQFF. Here the CDR3 DNA reads TGTGCCAGCAGTTTACAGGGCAGGAGCTCCTACAATGAGCAGTTCTTC.

CDR3 residues: CSARMGQGVWANEKLFF. CDR3 DNA: TGCAGTGCTAGAATGGGACAGGGAGTTTGGGCTAATGAAAAACTGTTTTTT. This chain uses TRBV20-1 with TRBJ1-4; 9 nucleotides align to TRBD1. J lost 3 bases, V lost 2 bases, and 10 bases had no gene match. Germline CDR1 DFQATT, CDR2 SNEGSKA (reference sequence). This CDR3 comprises 17 residues.

This clonotype was counted many times. This rearrangement joins TRBV7-6 to TRBJ2-1; 11 bases fit TRBD1. From germline, CDR1 is SGHVS and CDR2 FNYEAQ. The CDR3 runs to 15 residues. With V trimmed by 6 bases and J by 7 bases, 8 bases remained unmatched. The CDR3 loop reads CASSSGTGGGNEQFF. In nucleotides, the CDR3 is TGTGCCAGCAGTTCCGGGACAGGGGGGGGTAATGAGCAGTTCTTC.

In its sample, this clonotype was seen many times. The rearrangement links TRBV7-8 to TRBJ2-1; 9 bases agree with TRBD1. Trimming cost V 6 bases and J 0 bases; bases outside gene matches: 6. In germline, CDR1 is SGHVS, CDR2 FQNEAQ. The CDR3 contains 16 residues. The chain's CDR3 is CASRSEQGASYNEQFF. CDR3 sequence (DNA): TGTGCCAGCAGATCCGAACAGGGGGCCTCCTACAATGAGCAGTTCTTC.

CDR3 bases: TGTGCCAGCAGTTTTCGGGGGGCCCAGTACTTC. This encodes CASSFRGAQYF. The rearrangement links TRBV27 to TRBJ2-5; 7 nucleotides align to TRBD2. V gave up 3 bases and J gave up 9 bases; unmatched junction bases: 1. From germline, CDR1 is MNHEY and CDR2 SMNVEV (reference sequence). The CDR3 sequence is 11 residues long.

This clonotype was found many times. This chain joins TRBV7-2 and TRBJ1-3, with TRBD1 as a possible D gene (6 bases). This CDR3 comprises 15 residues. Per germline, CDR1 SGHTA and CDR2 FQGNSA. V lost 5 bases to trimming and J lost 3 bases, with 14 bases between them. CDR3: CASSAPGAFGNTIYF. DNA for the CDR3: TGTGCCAGCAGCGCTCCGGGGGCGTTTGGAAACACCATATATTTT.

This clonotype was detected a few times. The chain joins TRBV6-1 to TRBJ2-2; D is ambiguous. V was cut by 5 bases and J by 6 bases, with 13 bases left in between. The germline V gene has CDR1 MNHNS and CDR2 SASEGT. The CDR3 covers 14 residues. The CDR3 sequence is CASSYTLGSGELFF. The CDR3 DNA follows: TGTGCCAGCAGTTACACGCTGGGGTCCGGGGAGCTGTTTTTT.

The rearrangement links TRBV20-1 to TRBJ1-2; D is perhaps TRBD1 (6 bases). V gave up 0 bases and J gave up 5 bases, with 25 bases separating them. Germline V gene sequence: CDR1 DFQATT, CDR2 SNEGSKA (reference sequence). The CDR3 has 18 residues. The CDR3 DNA sequence: TGCAGTGCTAGAGATTCAGGGGAAGACCAAGGGGCGAATTATGGCTACACCTTC. It codes for CSARDSGEDQGANYGYTF.

The gene calls are TRBV28 and TRBJ1-5; D call uncertain. Germline-derived CDR1 and CDR2 are MDHEN and SYDVKM. The ends were cut back, 2 bases at V and 5 bases at J, with 13 bases in the middle. The CDR3 length is 15 residues. As DNA, the CDR3 is TGTGCCAGCAGTTTAACGGCCCCCTGGCATCAGCCCCAGCATTTT. It is translated as CASSLTAPWHQPQHF.

As to this clonotype: At one of its ends the junction is not consistent with the germline gene, which may arise from a read error. This chain joins TRBV7-6 and TRBJ1-2; 9 nucleotides agree with TRBD1. The CDR3 length is 14 residues. From germline, CDR1 is SGHVS and CDR2 FNYEAQ. In DNA, the CDR3 is TGTGTCAGCAGCTTTGGGACAGGGAGCGATGGCTACACCTTC. It codes for CVSSFGTGSDGYTF.